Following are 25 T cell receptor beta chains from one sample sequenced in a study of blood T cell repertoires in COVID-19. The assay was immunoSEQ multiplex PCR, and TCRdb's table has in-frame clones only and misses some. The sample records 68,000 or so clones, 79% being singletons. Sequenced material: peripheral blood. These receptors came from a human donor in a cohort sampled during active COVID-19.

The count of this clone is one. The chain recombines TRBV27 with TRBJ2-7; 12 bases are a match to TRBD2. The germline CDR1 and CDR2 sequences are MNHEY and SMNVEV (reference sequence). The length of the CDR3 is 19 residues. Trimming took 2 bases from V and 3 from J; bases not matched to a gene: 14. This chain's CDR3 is CASSLKTSGSTPRSYEQYF. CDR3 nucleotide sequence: TGTGCCAGCAGTTTAAAGACTAGCGGGAGTACCCCAAGAAGCTACGAGCAGTACTTC.

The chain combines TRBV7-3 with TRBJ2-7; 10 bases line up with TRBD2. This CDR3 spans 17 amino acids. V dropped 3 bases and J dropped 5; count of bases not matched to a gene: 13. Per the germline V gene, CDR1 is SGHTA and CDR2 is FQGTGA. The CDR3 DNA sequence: TGTGCCAGCAGCTTGGCTAGCGGGAGTAGTAATAGCCACGAGCAGTACTTC. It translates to CASSLASGSSNSHEQYF.

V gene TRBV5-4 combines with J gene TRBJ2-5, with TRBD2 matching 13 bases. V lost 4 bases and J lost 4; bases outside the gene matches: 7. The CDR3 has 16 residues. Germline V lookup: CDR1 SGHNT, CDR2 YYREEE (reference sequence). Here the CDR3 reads CASSGGLAGVAETQYF. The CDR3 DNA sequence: TGTGCCAGCAGCGGCGGACTAGCGGGAGTGGCAGAGACCCAGTACTTC. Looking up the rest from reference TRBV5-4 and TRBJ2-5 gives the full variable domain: ETGVTQSPTHLIKTRGQQVTLRCSSQSGHNTVSWYQQALGQGPQFIFQYYREEENGRGNFPPRFSGLQFPNYSSELNVNALELDDSALYLCASSGGLAGVAETQYFGPGTRLLVL.

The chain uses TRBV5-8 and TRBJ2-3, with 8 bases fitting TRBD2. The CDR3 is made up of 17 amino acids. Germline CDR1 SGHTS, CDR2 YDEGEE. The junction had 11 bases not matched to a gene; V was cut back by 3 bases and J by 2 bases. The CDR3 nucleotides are TGTGCCAGCAGCTCCAGGCGTAGCGGGGCCTTCACAGATACGCAGTATTTT. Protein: CASSSRRSGAFTDTQYF.

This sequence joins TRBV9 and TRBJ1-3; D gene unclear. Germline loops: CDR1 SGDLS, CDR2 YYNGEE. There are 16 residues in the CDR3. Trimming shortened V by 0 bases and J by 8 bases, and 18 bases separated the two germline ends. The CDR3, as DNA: TGTGCCAGCAGCGTAGGTCCGTTGTATGGAGAGTACACCATATATTTT. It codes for CASSVGPLYGEYTIYF.

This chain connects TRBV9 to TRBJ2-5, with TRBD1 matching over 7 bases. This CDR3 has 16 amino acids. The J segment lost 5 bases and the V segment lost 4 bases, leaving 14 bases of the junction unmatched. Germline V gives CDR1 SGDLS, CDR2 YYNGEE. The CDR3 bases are TGTGCCAGCAGCTCCGGAATGACAGGGTCTTCTGAGACCCAGTACTTC. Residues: CASSSGMTGSSETQYF.

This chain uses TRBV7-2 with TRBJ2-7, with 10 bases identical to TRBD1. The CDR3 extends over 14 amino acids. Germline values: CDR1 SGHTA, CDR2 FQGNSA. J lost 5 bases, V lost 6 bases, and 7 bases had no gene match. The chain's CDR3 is CASSRSGTGDEQYF. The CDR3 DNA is TGTGCCAGCAGTCGTTCCGGGACAGGGGACGAGCAGTACTTC.

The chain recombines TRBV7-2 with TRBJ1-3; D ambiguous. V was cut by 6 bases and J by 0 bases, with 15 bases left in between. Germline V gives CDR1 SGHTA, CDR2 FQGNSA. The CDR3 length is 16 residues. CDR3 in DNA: TGTGCCAGCAGTCGTAGAGACACAGACTCTGGAAACACCATATATTTT. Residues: CASSRRDTDSGNTIYF.

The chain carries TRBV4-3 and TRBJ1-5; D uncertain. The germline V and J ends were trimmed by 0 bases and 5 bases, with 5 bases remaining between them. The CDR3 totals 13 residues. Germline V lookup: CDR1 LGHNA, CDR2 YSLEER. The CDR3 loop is CASSQEAHQPQHF. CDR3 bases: TGCGCCAGCAGCCAAGAAGCCCATCAGCCCCAGCATTTT.

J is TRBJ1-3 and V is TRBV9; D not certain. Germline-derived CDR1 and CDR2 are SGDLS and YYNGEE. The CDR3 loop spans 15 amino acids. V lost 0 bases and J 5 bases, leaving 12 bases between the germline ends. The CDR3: CASSVGAVERNTIYF. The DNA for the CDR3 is TGTGCCAGCAGCGTAGGGGCAGTTGAAAGAAACACCATATATTTT.

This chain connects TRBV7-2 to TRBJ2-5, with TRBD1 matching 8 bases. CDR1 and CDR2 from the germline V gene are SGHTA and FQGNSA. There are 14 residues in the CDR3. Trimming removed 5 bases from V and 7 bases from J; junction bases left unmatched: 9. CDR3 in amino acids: CASSEGQGPPTQYF. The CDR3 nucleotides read TGTGCCAGCAGCGAAGGACAGGGTCCTCCGACCCAGTACTTC.

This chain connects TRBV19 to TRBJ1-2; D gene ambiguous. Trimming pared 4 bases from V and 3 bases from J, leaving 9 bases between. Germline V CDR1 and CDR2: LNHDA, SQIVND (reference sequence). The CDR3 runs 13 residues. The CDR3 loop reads CASSRAGDYGYTF. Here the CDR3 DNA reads TGTGCCAGTAGTAGAGCCGGGGACTATGGCTACACCTTC.

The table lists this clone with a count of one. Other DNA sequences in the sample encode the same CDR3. CDR3 sequence (DNA): TGCGCCAGCAGCTTGGGACTAGCGGGGAACACCGGGGAGCTGTTTTTT. Translation: CASSLGLAGNTGELFF. The genes are TRBV5-1 and TRBJ2-2, with 10 bases identical to TRBD2. The CDR3 runs 16 residues. Losses at the gene ends were 0 bases for V and 1 base for J; bases not matched to a gene: 0. Germline values: CDR1 SGHRS, CDR2 YFSETQ.

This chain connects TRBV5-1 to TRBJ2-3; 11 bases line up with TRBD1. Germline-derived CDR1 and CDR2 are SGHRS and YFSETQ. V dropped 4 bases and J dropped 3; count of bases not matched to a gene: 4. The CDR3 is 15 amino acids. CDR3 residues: CASSHGTGGTDTQYF. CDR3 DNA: TGCGCCAGCAGCCATGGGACAGGGGGAACAGATACGCAGTATTTT.

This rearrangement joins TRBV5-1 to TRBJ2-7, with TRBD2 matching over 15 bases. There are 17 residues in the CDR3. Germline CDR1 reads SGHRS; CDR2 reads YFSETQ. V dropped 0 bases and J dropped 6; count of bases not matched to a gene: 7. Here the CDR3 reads CASSLAGLAGGSGEQYF. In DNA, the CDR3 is TGCGCCAGCAGCTTGGCCGGACTAGCGGGAGGGTCTGGCGAGCAGTACTTC.

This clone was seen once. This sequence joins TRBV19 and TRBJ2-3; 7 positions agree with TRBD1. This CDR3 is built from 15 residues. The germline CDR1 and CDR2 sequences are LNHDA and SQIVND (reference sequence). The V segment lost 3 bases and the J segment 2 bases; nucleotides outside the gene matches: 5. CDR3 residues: CASSMRTGNTDTQYF. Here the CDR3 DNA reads TGTGCCAGTAGTATGAGGACAGGCAACACAGATACGCAGTATTTT.

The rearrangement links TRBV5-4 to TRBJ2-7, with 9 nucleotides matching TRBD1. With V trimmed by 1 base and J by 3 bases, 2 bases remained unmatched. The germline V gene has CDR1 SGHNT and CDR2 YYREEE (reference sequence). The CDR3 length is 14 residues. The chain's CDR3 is CASSLTGGGYEQYF. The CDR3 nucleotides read TGTGCCAGCAGCTTGACAGGGGGCGGCTACGAGCAGTACTTC.

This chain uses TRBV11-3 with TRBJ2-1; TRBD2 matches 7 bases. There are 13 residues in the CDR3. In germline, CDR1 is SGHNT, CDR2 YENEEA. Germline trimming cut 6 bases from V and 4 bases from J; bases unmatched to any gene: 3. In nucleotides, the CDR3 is TGTGCCAGCAGTTCTAGCGGATACAATGAGCAGTTCTTC. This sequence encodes CASSSSGYNEQFF.

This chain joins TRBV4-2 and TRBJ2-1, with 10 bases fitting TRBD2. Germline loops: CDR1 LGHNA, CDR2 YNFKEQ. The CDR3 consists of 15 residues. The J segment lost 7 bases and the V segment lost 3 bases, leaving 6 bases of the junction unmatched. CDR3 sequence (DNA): TGTGCCAGCAGCCAGGTAGCGGGAGGAAGGAATGAGCAGTTCTTC. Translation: CASSQVAGGRNEQFF.

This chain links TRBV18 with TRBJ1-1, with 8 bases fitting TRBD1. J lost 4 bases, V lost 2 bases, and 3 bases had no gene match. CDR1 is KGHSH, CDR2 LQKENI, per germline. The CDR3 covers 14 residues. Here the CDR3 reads CASSPDRGSTEAFF. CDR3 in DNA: TGTGCCAGCTCACCAGACAGGGGTTCCACTGAAGCTTTCTTT.

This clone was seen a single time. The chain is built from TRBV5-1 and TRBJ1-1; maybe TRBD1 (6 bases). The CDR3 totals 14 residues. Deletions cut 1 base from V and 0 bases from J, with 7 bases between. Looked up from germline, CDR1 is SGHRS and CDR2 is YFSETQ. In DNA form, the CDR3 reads TGCGCCAGCAGCTTGCAGGGGATGAACACTGAAGCTTTCTTT. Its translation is CASSLQGMNTEAFF.

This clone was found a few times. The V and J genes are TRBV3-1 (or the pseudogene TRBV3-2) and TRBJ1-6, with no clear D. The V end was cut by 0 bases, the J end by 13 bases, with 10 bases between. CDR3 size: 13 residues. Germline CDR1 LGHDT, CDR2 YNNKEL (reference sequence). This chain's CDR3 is CASSQDIRLPLHF. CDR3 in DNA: TGTGCCAGCAGCCAAGATATCAGGCTCCCCCTCCACTTT.

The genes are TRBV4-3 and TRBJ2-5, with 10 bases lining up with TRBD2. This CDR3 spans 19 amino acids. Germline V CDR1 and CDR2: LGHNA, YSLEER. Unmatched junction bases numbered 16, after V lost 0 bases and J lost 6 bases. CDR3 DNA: TGCGCCAGCAGCCAAGAGTACCAAGGGGCTAGCGGGAGTATGAAGACCCAGTACTTC. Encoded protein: CASSQEYQGASGSMKTQYF.

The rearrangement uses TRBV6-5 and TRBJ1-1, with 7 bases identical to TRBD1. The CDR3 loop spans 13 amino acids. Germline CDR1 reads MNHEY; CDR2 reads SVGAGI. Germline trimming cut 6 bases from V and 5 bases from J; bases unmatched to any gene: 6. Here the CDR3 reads CASRYRGSTEAFF. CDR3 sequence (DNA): TGTGCCAGCAGGTACAGGGGATCAACTGAAGCTTTCTTT.

CDR3 in DNA: TGCAGTGCTACTGATCCGGGACAGGGAGGCACTGAAGCTTTCTTT. Protein product: CSATDPGQGGTEAFF. The chain combines TRBV20-1 with TRBJ1-1; 9 bases agree with TRBD1. This CDR3 has 15 amino acids. The V gene's germline CDR1 is DFQATT and CDR2 SNEGSKA (reference sequence). The ends lost 4 bases at V and 4 bases at J; junction bases unmatched: 10.